This entry concerns a single T cell receptor (beta chain). Its antigen is not known. It was 80,000 to 100,000 TCR templates that were assayed per sample. Clones were sequenced by immunoSEQ multiplex PCR, and TCRdb holds only the in-frame ones, with some missing. The profile shows more than 85,000 clones, roughly 92% of them singletons. This sample is drawn from a study of siplizumab effects on memory and regulatory T cells. Regarding the study as a whole: The alloresponse seemed to draw substantially on naive T cells, which appeared more diverse than memory cells. Significant reduction of alloreactive sequences traceable to unstimulated CD4+ memory cells was observed with siplizumab.

This CDR3 contains 17 residues. Germline assignment: CDR1 MNHNS and CDR2 SASEGT. The trim removed 3 bases at V and 3 bases at J, leaving 12 bases unmatched. Sequencing was done on a sample of Tregs sorted from blood. The chain joins TRBV6-1 to TRBJ1-2; 8 bases align to TRBD1. The clonotype originates from a human donor in good health. In DNA, the CDR3 is TGTGCCAGCAGTGAGGTTCTACAGGGGGTCGCCCACTATGGCTACACCTTC. Protein sequence: CASSEVLQGVAHYGYTF.